This record covers a single TCR beta chain. Original processing methods: Filtering was not the same, since immunoSEQ gave junction-only sequences without quality scores. Clones were sequenced by immunoSEQ multiplex PCR, and TCRdb holds only the in-frame ones, with some missing. Clone size and the V and J calls come from that table; the DNA yielded D and trimming. Of millions of clones in the sample, 95% are singletons; the top ten hold 0.13%. The data were taken from a study of shared clonotypes between healthy human individuals. The wider study: Per-donor plates numbered three CD4 naive, three CD4 memory, two CD8 naive and one CD8 memory.

From germline, CDR1 is LNHNV and CDR2 YYDKDF (reference sequence). The CDR3 loop spans 18 amino acids. Trimming removed 11 bases from V and 0 bases from J, with 27 bases in between. The sample consisted of naive CD4+ T cells sorted from blood. Subset meaning: CD45RA+ positively selected. This chain connects TRBV15 to TRBJ2-3; possibly TRBD1 for D (6 bases). This TCR was sampled from a man aged 18-30 years in good health. This CDR3 reads CALERGDMGAFSTDTQYF. CDR3 DNA sequence: TGTGCCCTAGAAAGAGGGGATATGGGGGCATTCAGCACAGATACGCAGTATTTT.